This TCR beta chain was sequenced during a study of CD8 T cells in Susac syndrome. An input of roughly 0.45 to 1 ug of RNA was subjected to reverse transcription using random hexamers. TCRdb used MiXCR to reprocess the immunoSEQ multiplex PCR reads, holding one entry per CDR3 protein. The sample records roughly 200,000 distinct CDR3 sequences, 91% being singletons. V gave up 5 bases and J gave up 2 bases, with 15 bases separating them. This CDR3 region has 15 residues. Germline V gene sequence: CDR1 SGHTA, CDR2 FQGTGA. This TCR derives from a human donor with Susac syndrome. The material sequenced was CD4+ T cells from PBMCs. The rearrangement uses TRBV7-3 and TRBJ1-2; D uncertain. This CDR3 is CASSPEGSSNYGYTF. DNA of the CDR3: TGTGCCAGCAGCCCCGAGGGCAGCTCGAACTATGGCTACACCTTC.